The T cell receptor (beta chain) described here comes from a study of blood T cell repertoires in COVID-19. Per germline, CDR1 KGHSH and CDR2 LQKENI. There are 13 residues in the CDR3. Cohort allocation depended upon clinical history that participants reported. Original analysis: Estimated nucleated cell counts came from reference gene primer amplification. Produced via immunoSEQ multiplex PCR; TCRdb's table is partial and in-frame only. Clone size and the V and J calls come from that table; the DNA yielded D and trimming. Of about 480,000 clones listed, approximately 90% are singletons. With respect to this clone: One end of the junction fails to match germline, which may point to a read error.

The sequence came from a woman in her thirties or forties who had recovered from COVID-19. This chain links TRBV18 with TRBJ1-4, with a tentative D call TRBD1 (5 bases). The source material was PBMCs or T cells enriched from blood (not recorded which). The CDR3 DNA is TGTGCCAGCTCCCCACGCAGGGATGAAAAACTGTTTTTT. It yields the protein CASSPRRDEKLFF.